Listed here are 15 T cell receptor beta chains from one sample, sequenced in a study of T cell responses to AZD1222 COVID-19 vaccine. Assay: immunoSEQ multiplex PCR; the TCRdb copy retains only in-frame clones and omits some. Here the sample spans roughly 150,000 clones, about 92% being singletons. The input for sequencing was peripheral blood, taken on day 0 of AZD1222 vaccination. These receptor sequences come from an adult in good health.

There are a few counts of this clone. The rearrangement joins TRBV2 to TRBJ1-6; 7 bases match TRBD1. V was clipped by 7 bases and J by 6 bases; unmatched bases: 6. This CDR3 contains 14 residues. CDR1 and CDR2 from the germline V gene are SNHLY and FYNNEI. CDR3 DNA: TGTGCCAGCACCCCGGGACAGAGTAATTCACCCCTCCACTTT. Translation gives CASTPGQSNSPLHF. The full variable domain, completed using reference TRBV2 and TRBJ1-6, is EPEVTQTPSHQVTQMGQEVILRCVPISNHLYFYWYRQILGQKVEFLVSFYNNEISEKSEIFDDQFSVERPDGSNFTLKIRSTKLEDSAMYFCASTPGQSNSPLHFGNGTRLTVT.

This chain links TRBV27 with TRBJ1-2, with no clear D. The CDR3 contains 13 residues. V shed 4 bases and J shed 8 bases, with 14 bases lying between them. Germline assignment: CDR1 MNHEY and CDR2 SMNVEV (reference sequence). This CDR3 reads CASSSGSGRGYTF. Here the CDR3 DNA reads TGTGCCAGCAGTTCGGGGTCAGGTCGAGGCTACACCTTC.

This clone was recorded only once. The chain recombines TRBV6-5 with TRBJ2-2; either TRBD1 or TRBD2 may supply D (5 bases each). V lost 8 bases to trimming and J lost 3 bases, with 10 bases between them. CDR1 is MNHEY and CDR2 is SVGAGI in the germline V gene. This CDR3 region has 13 residues. The CDR3 coding sequence is TGTGCCAGCTGGGACGGTTACACCGGGGAGCTGTTTTTT. Translated, it gives CASWDGYTGELFF.

The J gene is TRBJ1-2, the V gene TRBV9; 10 bases match TRBD1. This CDR3 comprises 14 residues. CDR1 and CDR2 (germline): SGDLS, YYNGEE. Trimming removed 3 bases from V and 6 bases from J; junction bases left unmatched: 5. CDR3 region: CASSDPGQGNGYTF. For the CDR3, the DNA is TGTGCCAGCAGCGATCCGGGACAGGGGAATGGCTACACCTTC. The full variable domain, in which reference TRBV9 and TRBJ1-2 provide the parts outside the CDR3, is DSGVTQTPKHLITATGQRVTLRCSPRSGDLSVYWYQQSLDQGLQFLIQYYNGEERAKGNILERFSAQQFPDLHSELNLSSLELGDSALYFCASSDPGQGNGYTFGSGTRLTVV.

The V call is TRBV10-3, the J call TRBJ1-2; D remains unclear. V was cut by 0 bases and J by 7 bases, with 15 bases left in between. CDR1 and CDR2 from the germline V gene are ENHRY and SYGVKD. CDR3 length: 15 amino acids. The CDR3: CAISESYEGEGGYTF. The CDR3 DNA reads as TGTGCCATCAGTGAGTCGTATGAGGGAGAGGGTGGCTACACCTTC.

The CDR3 nucleotides are TGTGCCAGCAGCCAAGCCTATAATTCACCCCTCCACTTT. Its protein is CASSQAYNSPLHF. The rearrangement uses TRBV3-1 (or the pseudogene TRBV3-2) and TRBJ1-6; no definite D call. With 1 base removed from V and 2 bases from J, the gap between germline ends came to 0 bases. Germline V gene lookup returns CDR1 LGHDT and CDR2 YNNKEL (reference sequence). The CDR3 has 13 residues.

CDR3 amino acids: CASSSGLAGIRSYNEQFF. In DNA, the CDR3 is TGTGCCAGCAGCTCCGGACTAGCGGGTATAAGATCCTACAATGAGCAGTTCTTC. The chain joins TRBV11-2 to TRBJ2-1, with 11 nucleotides matching TRBD2. This CDR3 comprises 18 residues. Germline V lookup: CDR1 SGHAT, CDR2 FQNNGV. With V trimmed by 4 bases and J by 1 base, 9 bases remained unmatched.

The chain combines TRBV6-5 with TRBJ2-4, with D perhaps assigned TRBD1 or TRBD2 (6 bases each). The CDR3 contains 15 residues. The V end lost 2 bases, the J end lost 0 bases, and 8 bases lay between the germline ends. Germline lookup yields CDR1 MNHEY and CDR2 SVGAGI. The CDR3 DNA reads TGTGCCAGCAGTTACGGGGGGCTAGCCAAAAACATTCAGTACTTC. It is translated as CASSYGGLAKNIQYF.

This chain uses TRBV30 with TRBJ1-5; 7 positions match TRBD1. V shed 3 bases, J shed 3 bases, and the junction held 5 bases outside the gene matches. This CDR3 comprises 14 residues. Germline values: CDR1 GTSNPN, CDR2 SVGIG (reference sequence). The CDR3 here is CAWSGTAFNQPQHF. CDR3 DNA sequence: TGTGCCTGGAGCGGGACAGCCTTCAATCAGCCCCAGCATTTT.

The rearrangement joins TRBV5-1 to TRBJ1-4; a possible D gene is TRBD1 (5 bases). Trimming took 8 bases from V and 5 from J, leaving 13 bases between them. The CDR3 spans 13 residues. Germline V lookup: CDR1 SGHRS, CDR2 YFSETQ. Here the CDR3 DNA reads TGCGCCAGTACAGGAGCCCACAATGAAAAACTGTTTTTT. As protein: CASTGAHNEKLFF.

The CDR3 reads CASSRDTNEKLFF. The CDR3 DNA sequence: TGTGCCAGCTCACGAGACACTAATGAAAAACTGTTTTTT. The genes are TRBV18 and TRBJ1-4; D is undetermined. The germline CDR1 and CDR2 sequences are KGHSH and LQKENI. Trimming shortened V by 4 bases and J by 2 bases, and 5 bases separated the two germline ends. The CDR3 runs to 13 residues.

This chain uses TRBV4-1 with TRBJ1-1, with D possibly TRBD1 on 5 matching bases. Germline CDR1 MGHRA, CDR2 YSYEKL. The V end lost 1 base, the J end lost 0 bases, and 12 bases lay between the germline ends. The CDR3 runs to 16 residues. The DNA for the CDR3 is TGCGCCAGCAGCCAAGTTTTCAGGGTCATGAACACTGAAGCTTTCTTT. Translated, it gives CASSQVFRVMNTEAFF.

The chain couples TRBV11-2 to TRBJ1-2; a possible D gene is TRBD1 (6 bases). Trimming cost V 3 bases and J 2 bases, with 7 bases left between them. This CDR3 has 13 residues. The germline gives CDR1 SGHAT, CDR2 FQNNGV. The CDR3 spells CASSFDRNYGYTF. The DNA for the CDR3 is TGTGCCAGCAGCTTCGACAGGAACTATGGCTACACCTTC.

The chain uses TRBV6-1 and TRBJ2-3; D is perhaps TRBD2 (6 bases). Germline V gene data show CDR1 as MNHNS and CDR2 as SASEGT. V was pared by 1 base and J by 6 bases, with 14 bases between. The CDR3 spans 15 residues. In DNA, the CDR3 is TGTGCCAGCAGTGAAGGGGTTTGGAGGGCGGATACGCAGTATTTT. It translates to CASSEGVWRADTQYF.

V and J are TRBV2 and TRBJ1-6; maybe TRBD1 (5 bases). V was clipped by 4 bases and J by 4 bases, with 11 bases between them. CDR1 and CDR2 (germline): SNHLY, FYNNEI. CDR3 size: 15 residues. The CDR3 protein is CASSVRDAYNSPLHF. As DNA, the CDR3 is TGTGCCAGCAGTGTCAGGGATGCTTATAATTCACCCCTCCACTTT.